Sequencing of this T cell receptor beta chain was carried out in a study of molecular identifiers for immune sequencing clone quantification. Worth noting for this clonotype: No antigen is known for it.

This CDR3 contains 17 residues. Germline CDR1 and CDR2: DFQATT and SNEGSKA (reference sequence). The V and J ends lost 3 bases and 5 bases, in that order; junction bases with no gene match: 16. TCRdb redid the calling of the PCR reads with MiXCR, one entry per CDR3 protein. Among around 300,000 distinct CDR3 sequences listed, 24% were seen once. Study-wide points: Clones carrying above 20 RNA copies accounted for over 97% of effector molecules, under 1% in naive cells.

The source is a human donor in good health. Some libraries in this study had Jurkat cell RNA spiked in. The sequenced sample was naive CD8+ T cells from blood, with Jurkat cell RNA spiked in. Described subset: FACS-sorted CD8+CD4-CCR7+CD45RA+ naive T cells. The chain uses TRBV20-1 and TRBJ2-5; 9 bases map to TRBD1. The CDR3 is CSASFPWGQGAGETQYF. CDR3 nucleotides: TGCAGTGCTAGTTTCCCATGGGGACAGGGCGCAGGGGAGACCCAGTACTTC.